A single T cell receptor beta chain is shown here with its context. Its antigen is not known. V lost 0 bases, J lost 5 bases, and 8 bases lay in between. The CDR3 sequence is 13 residues long. From germline, CDR1 is MNHEY and CDR2 SMNVEV (reference sequence). This entry belongs to a study of cytomegalovirus exposure and HLA in healthy donors. General observations from the study: The authors reported that TCR beta sequences could predict HLA-A and HLA-B alleles. These predictions were accurate for most subjects in the first cohort. A later analysis by the authors found several of the most significant clusters apparently linked to common viral pathogens.

The study ran its PCR with 60 Vbeta and 13 Jbeta primers. The repertoire was sequenced with immunoSEQ multiplex PCR; TCRdb's copy has only in-frame clones and lacks some. The sample gives 130,000 to 150,000 clones, roughly 80% of which show up once; 4% to 6% is in the top ten. Material: PBMCs. The TCR comes from a woman aged 45-59 years in good health and CMV-seronegative. The chain joins TRBV27 to TRBJ2-7; TRBD1 is a possible D gene (5 bases). The CDR3 here is CASSLSRVHEQYF. The CDR3 DNA reads TGTGCCAGCAGTTTATCCAGGGTGCACGAGCAGTACTTC.